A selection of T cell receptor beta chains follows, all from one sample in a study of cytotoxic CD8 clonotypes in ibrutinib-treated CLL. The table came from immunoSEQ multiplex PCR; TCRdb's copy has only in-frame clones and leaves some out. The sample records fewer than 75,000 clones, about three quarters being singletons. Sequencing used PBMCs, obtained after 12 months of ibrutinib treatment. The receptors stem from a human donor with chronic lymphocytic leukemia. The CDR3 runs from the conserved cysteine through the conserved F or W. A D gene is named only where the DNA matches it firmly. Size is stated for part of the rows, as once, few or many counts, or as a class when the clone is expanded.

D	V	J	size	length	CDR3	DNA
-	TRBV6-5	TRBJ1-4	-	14	CASSPAGRNEKLFF	TGTGCCAGCAGCCCAGCGGGGAGGAATGAAAAACTGTTTTTT
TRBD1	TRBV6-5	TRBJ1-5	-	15	CASSYSTGANQPQHF	TGTGCCAGCAGTTACTCGACAGGGGCTAATCAGCCCCAGCATTTT
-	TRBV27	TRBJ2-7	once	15	CASSLFPGIVYEQYF	TGTGCCAGCAGTTTATTCCCAGGGATAGTCTACGAGCAGTACTTC
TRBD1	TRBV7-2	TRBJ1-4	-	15	CASSGRTGANEKLFF	TGTGCCAGCAGCGGCAGGACAGGGGCTAATGAAAAACTGTTTTTT
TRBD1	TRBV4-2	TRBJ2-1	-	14	CASSQEGTVNEQFF	TGTGCCAGCAGCCAAGAAGGGACAGTCAATGAGCAGTTCTTC
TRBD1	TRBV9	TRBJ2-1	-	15	CASSVGGQAYNEQFF	TGTGCCAGCAGCGTAGGGGGACAGGCATACAATGAGCAGTTCTTC
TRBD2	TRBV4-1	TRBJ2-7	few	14	CASSQVAGVYEQYF	TGCGCCAGCAGCCAGGTAGCGGGAGTGTACGAGCAGTACTTC
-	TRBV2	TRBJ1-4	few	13	CATADGRTEKLFF	TGTGCCACCGCGGACGGCCGCACTGAAAAACTGTTTTTT
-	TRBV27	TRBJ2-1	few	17	CASSPYNTGFSYNEQFF	TGTGCCAGCAGTCCTTACAATACAGGGTTCTCCTACAATGAGCAGTTCTTC
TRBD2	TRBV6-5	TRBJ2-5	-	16	CASSYSSAGGSETQYF	TGTGCCAGCAGTTACTCCTCAGCGGGAGGAAGTGAGACCCAGTACTTC
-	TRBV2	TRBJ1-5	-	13	CASSETGRQPQHF	TGTGCCAGCAGTGAGACGGGGCGCCAGCCCCAGCATTTT
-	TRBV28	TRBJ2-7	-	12	CASSLYSYEQYF	TGTGCCAGCAGTTTGTATTCCTACGAGCAGTACTTC
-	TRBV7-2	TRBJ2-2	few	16	CASSLRVDHNTGELFF	TGTGCCAGCAGCTTACGGGTCGATCATAACACCGGGGAGCTGTTTTTT
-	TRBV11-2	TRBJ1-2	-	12	CASSEQGSGYTF	TGTGCCAGCAGCGAACAGGGTAGTGGCTACACCTTC
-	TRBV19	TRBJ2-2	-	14	CASSPQGFTGELFF	TGTGCCAGTAGTCCACAGGGTTTTACCGGGGAGCTGTTTTTT
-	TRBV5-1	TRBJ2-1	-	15	CASSPYYSSYNEQFF	TGCGCCAGCAGCCCATATTACAGCTCCTACAATGAGCAGTTCTTC
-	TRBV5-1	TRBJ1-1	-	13	CASGGGLDTEAFF	TGCGCCAGCGGTGGAGGTTTGGACACTGAAGCTTTCTTT
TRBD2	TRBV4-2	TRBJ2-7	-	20	CASSLRLGGLADSFTYEQYF	TGTGCCAGCAGCCTCCGCCTGGGGGGACTAGCGGACTCCTTCACCTACGAGCAGTACTTC
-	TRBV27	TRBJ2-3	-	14	CASSLRLVTDTQYF	TGTGCCAGCAGTTTAAGGCTAGTGACAGATACGCAGTATTTT
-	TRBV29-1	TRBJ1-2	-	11	CSVDRSYGYTF	TGCAGCGTTGACAGGTCCTATGGCTACACCTTC
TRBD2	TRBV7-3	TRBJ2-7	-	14	CASSRSGTRYEQYF	TGTGCCAGCAGCCGTAGCGGGACACGCTACGAGCAGTACTTC
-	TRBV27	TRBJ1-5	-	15	CASKVAGDIGQPQHF	TGTGCCAGCAAGGTCGCAGGGGATATAGGTCAGCCCCAGCATTTT